This T cell receptor beta chain was sequenced in a study of healthy donors' naive CD4 and CD8 T cells. TCR libraries were built from 450 to 650 ng of total RNA by linear amplification. MiXCR was run by TCRdb on the reads, yielding one entry per CDR3 protein. Here the sample spans 200,000 or so distinct CDR3 sequences, 65% to 75% being singletons. Naive CD4+ cells were sorted as CD4+CD8-CD45RO-CD45RA+; naive CD8+ as CD8+CD4-CD45RA+CD27bright. Trimming stripped 9 bases from V and 0 bases from J, with 6 bases between. The CDR3 covers 13 residues. Germline V gene sequence: CDR1 LNHDA, CDR2 SQIVND (reference sequence).

The sequencing input was naive CD4+ and CD8+ T cells sorted from blood, pooled from several donors. The rearrangement links TRBV19 to TRBJ1-6; D not resolved. The TCR was taken from a pool of human donors in good health; the sample pools cells from several healthy donors. CDR3 bases: TGTGCCAGCGCGGGCTCCTATAATTCACCCCTCCACTTT. It yields the protein CASAGSYNSPLHF.